What follows describes a single T cell receptor (beta chain). This entry is derived from a study of blood T cell repertoires in COVID-19. As for the study in general: PBMCs, B-cell-depleted T cells, or T cells were the source of the cDNA or gDNA that made up the material.

This CDR3 region has 16 residues. Only in-frame clones appear in the TCRdb table, and some are missing; sequencing was by immunoSEQ multiplex PCR. The table includes approximately 160,000 clones, approximately 80% detected once. Participants were aged about 18 to 100 years from around 24 US areas. Researchers sorted participants into cohorts using their self-reported clinical history. This rearrangement joins TRBV21-1 to TRBJ2-5; TRBD2, the D gene given by the table, was not confirmed from the DNA. TRBV21-1 is a documented pseudogene. The clonotype comes from a man aged 35 to 55 who had recovered from COVID-19. The sequenced material came from PBMCs or T cells enriched from blood (not recorded which). CDR3 DNA: TGTGCCAGCAGCACAACCCCGGGACTCAATAAAGAGACCCAGTACTTC. It encodes CASSTTPGLNKETQYF.